The clone carrying this T cell receptor beta chain was picked up a small number of times. Its target is not known. This probably arose from a read error, given a far larger clone one base away. These data come from a study of prognosis after radiotherapy for stage I lung cancer. Study as a whole: The non-small cell lung cancer patients were all considered medically inoperable, with comorbidities accounting for this in 12 of them. The patients comprised some 14 men and several women, spanning ages roughly 53 to 85 and having a median of about 74 years.

Amplicons of TCR beta CDR3 were generated from genomic DNA by two-round multiplex PCR. First-round PCR, the initial amplification, used primers specific to each TRBV and TRBJ gene. TCRdb called the multiplex PCR reads again in MiXCR, with one record for every CDR3 protein. The sample has approximately 26,000 distinct CDR3 sequences, roughly two fifths seen once. Study results and limitations: It was in patients who developed distant metastases that Shannon entropy after stereotactic body radiation therapy was lower.

There are 14 residues in the CDR3. CDR1 is MRHNA and CDR2 is SNTAGT in the germline V gene. The rearrangement joins TRBV6-4 to TRBJ2-2; 7 bases line up with TRBD2. The sample here was PBMCs, taken before or after stereotactic body radiation therapy (not recorded which). The receptor was derived from a donor over 45 with non-small cell lung cancer. In DNA form, the CDR3 reads TGTGCCAGCAGTCCCCGGGAATCCTCGGGGGGGCTGTTTTTT. As protein: CASSPRESSGGLFF.